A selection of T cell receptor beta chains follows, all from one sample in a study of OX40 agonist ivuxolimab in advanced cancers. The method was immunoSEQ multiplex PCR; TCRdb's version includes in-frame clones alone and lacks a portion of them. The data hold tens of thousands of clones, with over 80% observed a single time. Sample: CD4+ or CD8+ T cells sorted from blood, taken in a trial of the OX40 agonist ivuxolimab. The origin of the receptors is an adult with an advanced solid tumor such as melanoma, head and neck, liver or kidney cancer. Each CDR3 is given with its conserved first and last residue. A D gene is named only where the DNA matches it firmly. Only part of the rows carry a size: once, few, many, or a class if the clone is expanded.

CDR3 DNA: TGTGCCAGTAGTGGGACAGAATATAGCAATCAGCCCCAGCATTTT
CDR3 protein: CASSGTEYSNQPQHF
J gene: TRBJ1-5
V gene: TRBV19
clone size: NA
D gene: TRBD1

CDR3 DNA: TGTGCCAGCACGGGGCAGTTCCATCGGGCCAACGTCCTGACTTTC
CDR3 protein: CASTGQFHRANVLTF
J gene: TRBJ2-6
V gene: TRBV28
clone size: NA
D gene: NA

CDR3 DNA: TGTGCCAGCAGCATAGGACTAGCGGGAGGAGAGACCCAGTACTTC
CDR3 protein: CASSIGLAGGETQYF
J gene: TRBJ2-5
V gene: TRBV7-9
clone size: NA
D gene: TRBD2

CDR3 DNA: TGTGCCAGCAGCTTAGGGGCCCGGAGCTCCTACGAGCAGTACTTC
CDR3 protein: CASSLGARSSYEQYF
J gene: TRBJ2-7
V gene: TRBV7-9
clone size: NA
D gene: NA

CDR3 DNA: TGTGCCAGCAGCCTAATTCCGGGACTAGCGGGAGTCGGGAGCTCCTACGAGCAGTACTTC
CDR3 protein: CASSLIPGLAGVGSSYEQYF
J gene: TRBJ2-7
V gene: TRBV28
clone size: NA
D gene: TRBD2

CDR3 DNA: TGTGCCAGCAGTTCGGGGACAGCCACAAACTATGGCTACACCTTC
CDR3 protein: CASSSGTATNYGYTF
J gene: TRBJ1-2
V gene: TRBV27
clone size: NA
D gene: TRBD1

CDR3 DNA: TGTGCCAGCAGTTACTCTACAGGTTACGAGCAGTACTTC
CDR3 protein: CASSYSTGYEQYF
J gene: TRBJ2-7
V gene: TRBV6-5
clone size: medium-sized
D gene: NA

CDR3 DNA: TGTGCCAGCAGCTCTGAGGGATCTGGCTACAATGAGCAGTTCTTC
CDR3 protein: CASSSEGSGYNEQFF
J gene: TRBJ2-1
V gene: TRBV6-1
clone size: NA
D gene: NA

CDR3 DNA: TGCGCCAGCAGCCAAGGGGGACTAGCGGGACTAGAGACCCAGTACTTC
CDR3 protein: CASSQGGLAGLETQYF
J gene: TRBJ2-5
V gene: TRBV4-1
clone size: NA
D gene: TRBD2

CDR3 DNA: TGTGCCAGCAGCTTGGAAGGACAGAGCCCATATTACGAGCAGTACTTC
CDR3 protein: CASSLEGQSPYYEQYF
J gene: TRBJ2-7
V gene: TRBV5-5
clone size: NA
D gene: NA

CDR3 DNA: TGCGCCAGCAGCCAAGATCCTAGCCCGACTGAGCAGTTCTTC
CDR3 protein: CASSQDPSPTEQFF
J gene: TRBJ2-1
V gene: TRBV4-3
clone size: NA
D gene: NA

CDR3 DNA: TGTGCCAGCAGCCAAGGAGGTGGCAGGGGCATCTACGAGCAGTACTTC
CDR3 protein: CASSQGGGRGIYEQYF
J gene: TRBJ2-7
V gene: TRBV7-8
clone size: NA
D gene: NA

CDR3 DNA: TGTGCCAGCAGCTTCCCGGGACAGGGGGCGCTTGAGACCCAGTACTTC
CDR3 protein: CASSFPGQGALETQYF
J gene: TRBJ2-5
V gene: TRBV7-9
clone size: few
D gene: TRBD1

CDR3 DNA: TGTGCCAGCAGTGATCTACGGACAACCTACGAGCAGTACTTC
CDR3 protein: CASSDLRTTYEQYF
J gene: TRBJ2-7
V gene: TRBV2
clone size: once
D gene: NA

CDR3 DNA: TGCGCCAGCAGTGGAAGCCGCCTGACAGATACGCAGTATTTT
CDR3 protein: CASSGSRLTDTQYF
J gene: TRBJ2-3
V gene: TRBV10-1
clone size: once
D gene: NA

CDR3 DNA: TGTGCCAGCAGGGGGAGCGGGAGCTCCTACAATGAGCAGTTCTTC
CDR3 protein: CASRGSGSSYNEQFF
J gene: TRBJ2-1
V gene: TRBV2
clone size: NA
D gene: TRBD2

CDR3 DNA: TGCGCCAGCAGCTTGGAGGGGTACGAGCAGTACTTC
CDR3 protein: CASSLEGYEQYF
J gene: TRBJ2-7
V gene: TRBV5-1
clone size: NA
D gene: NA

CDR3 DNA: TGTGCCAGCAGCCCTCCGAGTAGCGGCACCTACGAGCAGTACTTC
CDR3 protein: CASSPPSSGTYEQYF
J gene: TRBJ2-7
V gene: TRBV7-9
clone size: NA
D gene: NA

CDR3 DNA: TGTGCCAGCAGCCAAGATAGGGAGCTGTTTTTT
CDR3 protein: CASSQDRELFF
J gene: TRBJ2-2
V gene: TRBV4-2
clone size: NA
D gene: NA

CDR3 DNA: TGTGCCAGTAGCAAAACAGGGTTGCAAGAAAAACTGTTTTTT
CDR3 protein: CASSKTGLQEKLFF
J gene: TRBJ1-4
V gene: TRBV19
clone size: once
D gene: NA

CDR3 DNA: TGTGCCAGCAGTGAAGACCAGGCCGGGCTAGCGGACTACAATGAGCAGTTCTTC
CDR3 protein: CASSEDQAGLADYNEQFF
J gene: TRBJ2-1
V gene: TRBV2
clone size: NA
D gene: TRBD2

CDR3 DNA: TGTGCCAGCAGCAGCTCTCCGGGACAGCAGGAGCAGTACTTC
CDR3 protein: CASSSSPGQQEQYF
J gene: TRBJ2-7
V gene: TRBV9
clone size: NA
D gene: TRBD1

CDR3 DNA: TGTGCCAGCAGCTTCGGTAGCTCCTACGAGCAGTACTTC
CDR3 protein: CASSFGSSYEQYF
J gene: TRBJ2-7
V gene: TRBV7-2
clone size: NA
D gene: NA

CDR3 DNA: TGCAGTGCCCCACGGAATGAAAAACTGTTTTTT
CDR3 protein: CSAPRNEKLFF
J gene: TRBJ1-4
V gene: TRBV20-1
clone size: NA
D gene: NA

CDR3 DNA: TGTGCCAGCAGCTTGGCGGAGGGGCGAGCTTTCTTT
CDR3 protein: CASSLAEGRAFF
J gene: TRBJ1-1
V gene: TRBV5-4
clone size: NA
D gene: NA

CDR3 DNA: TGTGCCAGCAGCTTAGGGACAGGTTCCTATGGCTACACCTTC
CDR3 protein: CASSLGTGSYGYTF
J gene: TRBJ1-2
V gene: TRBV7-2
clone size: NA
D gene: TRBD1

CDR3 DNA: TGTGCCAGCAGCTTAGCGCCAGCGCCCGGGGAGCTGTTTTTT
CDR3 protein: CASSLAPAPGELFF
J gene: TRBJ2-2
V gene: TRBV7-9
clone size: NA
D gene: NA

CDR3 DNA: TGTGCCAGCAGTTTCAGGGCGGGGTTAGCGGGGTATACCGGGGAGCTGTTTTTT
CDR3 protein: CASSFRAGLAGYTGELFF
J gene: TRBJ2-2
V gene: TRBV27
clone size: NA
D gene: TRBD2

CDR3 DNA: TGTGCCAGCAGCGCGGACAACTCCTACGAGCAGTACTTC
CDR3 protein: CASSADNSYEQYF
J gene: TRBJ2-7
V gene: TRBV7-3
clone size: NA
D gene: NA

CDR3 DNA: TGTGCCAGCAGCCTAACTAGCGGGGGCGCCTACGAGCAGTACTTC
CDR3 protein: CASSLTSGGAYEQYF
J gene: TRBJ2-7
V gene: TRBV7-2
clone size: once
D gene: TRBD2

CDR3 DNA: TGCGCCAGCAGCCCGGACACCTACGGGGTAGGTAACTATGGCTACACCTTC
CDR3 protein: CASSPDTYGVGNYGYTF
J gene: TRBJ1-2
V gene: TRBV5-1
clone size: once
D gene: NA

CDR3 DNA: TGCAGCGTTGTAGCCGCCGGCGGTGAGCAGTACTTC
CDR3 protein: CSVVAAGGEQYF
J gene: TRBJ2-7
V gene: TRBV29-1
clone size: once
D gene: NA

CDR3 DNA: TGTGCCAGCAGTCCGAGGACAGGCCCCTACGAGCAGTACTTC
CDR3 protein: CASSPRTGPYEQYF
J gene: TRBJ2-7
V gene: TRBV27
clone size: NA
D gene: TRBD1

CDR3 DNA: TGTGCCAGCAGTTTAGCGGTGGGCGGGAGTGTCGAGCAGTACTTC
CDR3 protein: CASSLAVGGSVEQYF
J gene: TRBJ2-7
V gene: TRBV27
clone size: NA
D gene: TRBD2

CDR3 DNA: TGCAGCGTTGTGGCTAGCAGCTACGAGCAGTACTTC
CDR3 protein: CSVVASSYEQYF
J gene: TRBJ2-7
V gene: TRBV29-1
clone size: NA
D gene: NA

CDR3 DNA: TGCGCCAGCAGCCAACGACTAGCGGGAGGTTACGAGCAGTACTTC
CDR3 protein: CASSQRLAGGYEQYF
J gene: TRBJ2-7
V gene: TRBV4-1
clone size: NA
D gene: TRBD2

CDR3 DNA: TGTGCCAGCAGTTACTCGAATCTGGGAGGAGAGACCCAGTACTTC
CDR3 protein: CASSYSNLGGETQYF
J gene: TRBJ2-5
V gene: TRBV6-5
clone size: NA
D gene: NA

CDR3 DNA: TGCGCCAGCGGCCTATCAGGGGGCGGAGGAGAGCAGTACTTC
CDR3 protein: CASGLSGGGGEQYF
J gene: TRBJ2-7
V gene: TRBV5-1
clone size: NA
D gene: TRBD1

CDR3 DNA: TGTGCCAGCAGTTTTGGACCCGCTATATACGAGCAGTACTTC
CDR3 protein: CASSFGPAIYEQYF
J gene: TRBJ2-7
V gene: TRBV27
clone size: NA
D gene: NA

CDR3 DNA: TGTGCCAGTACCACCGGGACACGAGGAGCCGGGGAGCTGTTTTTT
CDR3 protein: CASTTGTRGAGELFF
J gene: TRBJ2-2
V gene: TRBV19
clone size: NA
D gene: NA

CDR3 DNA: TGTGCCAGTAGTATTCAGACTGGCGAGCAGTACTTC
CDR3 protein: CASSIQTGEQYF
J gene: TRBJ2-7
V gene: TRBV19
clone size: once
D gene: NA

CDR3 DNA: TGTGCCAGCAGTGGGACCGGGACCATCAACCCAGATACGCAGTATTTT
CDR3 protein: CASSGTGTINPDTQYF
J gene: TRBJ2-3
V gene: TRBV9
clone size: NA
D gene: NA

CDR3 DNA: TGTGCCAGTAGTATAGCTACAGGGCTAGAGACCCAGTACTTC
CDR3 protein: CASSIATGLETQYF
J gene: TRBJ2-5
V gene: TRBV19
clone size: NA
D gene: NA

CDR3 DNA: TGCAGCCCATGGGACAGCCAAGAGACCCAGTACTTC
CDR3 protein: CSPWDSQETQYF
J gene: TRBJ2-5
V gene: TRBV29-1
clone size: NA
D gene: TRBD1

CDR3 DNA: TGTGCCAGCAGTTATAGGACTAGCGGCGATTACGAGCAGTACTTC
CDR3 protein: CASSYRTSGDYEQYF
J gene: TRBJ2-7
V gene: TRBV7-9
clone size: NA
D gene: TRBD2

CDR3 DNA: TGTGCCAGCAGTTTGAGGCCCTATGGGTGGGAGGCCTACGAGCAGTACTTC
CDR3 protein: CASSLRPYGWEAYEQYF
J gene: TRBJ2-7
V gene: TRBV28
clone size: NA
D gene: NA

CDR3 DNA: TGTGCTAGTGGCAATGGACCACCTGAGCAGTTCTTC
CDR3 protein: CASGNGPPEQFF
J gene: TRBJ2-1
V gene: TRBV12-5
clone size: NA
D gene: NA

CDR3 DNA: TGTGCCAGCAGTAACCCACAGGGTGGGGAGACCCAGTACTTC
CDR3 protein: CASSNPQGGETQYF
J gene: TRBJ2-5
V gene: TRBV6-6
clone size: NA
D gene: NA

CDR3 DNA: TGTGCCAGCTCACACGGGACAGGGGCGGCCGACGAGCAGTACTTC
CDR3 protein: CASSHGTGAADEQYF
J gene: TRBJ2-7
V gene: TRBV18
clone size: NA
D gene: TRBD1

CDR3 DNA: TGTGCCAGCAGCTTAACATCACACGCAACTAATGAAAAACTGTTTTTT
CDR3 protein: CASSLTSHATNEKLFF
J gene: TRBJ1-4
V gene: TRBV7-8
clone size: once
D gene: NA

CDR3 DNA: TGTGCCAGCAGCTTGGCATACGAGCAGTACTTC
CDR3 protein: CASSLAYEQYF
J gene: TRBJ2-7
V gene: TRBV5-6
clone size: NA
D gene: NA

CDR3 DNA: TGTGCCAGCAGCTTAGGTTACAGTACGTACAATGAGCAGTTCTTC
CDR3 protein: CASSLGYSTYNEQFF
J gene: TRBJ2-1
V gene: TRBV7-9
clone size: NA
D gene: NA

CDR3 DNA: TGTGCCAGCAGTCGACAGGGAGGTTCCGAAGCTTTCTTT
CDR3 protein: CASSRQGGSEAFF
J gene: TRBJ1-1
V gene: TRBV6-5
clone size: NA
D gene: TRBD1

CDR3 DNA: TGTGCCAGCACCGACAGATCAGATACGCAGTATTTT
CDR3 protein: CASTDRSDTQYF
J gene: TRBJ2-3
V gene: TRBV2
clone size: NA
D gene: NA

CDR3 DNA: TGTGCCAGCAGCCCTCCTGTGGGGGGGGAGACCCAGTACTTC
CDR3 protein: CASSPPVGGETQYF
J gene: TRBJ2-5
V gene: TRBV28
clone size: NA
D gene: TRBD2